This is a list of T cell receptor beta chains from one sample in a study of OX40 agonist ivuxolimab in advanced cancers. Repertoires were generated with immunoSEQ multiplex PCR, while TCRdb's copy carries only in-frame clones and drops some. The repertoire holds around 30,000 clones, with about 88% as singletons. The sequencing here drew on CD4+ or CD8+ T cells sorted from blood, taken in a trial of the OX40 agonist ivuxolimab. The receptors here all came from an adult with an advanced solid tumor such as melanoma, head and neck, liver or kidney cancer. Each CDR3 is given with its conserved first and last residue. The order of the fields is J gene, D gene, clone size, V gene, CDR3 DNA, CDR3 protein. The D gene is left open where the match is weak. Clone size is not always given. Where it is, it says once, few, many or a class for expanded clones.

j_call: TRBJ2-1
d_call: NA
clone_size: NA
v_call: TRBV11-2
cdr3_nt: TGTGCCAGCAGCAGCTTGGGAAGGACCCCCTACAATGAGCAGTTCTTC
cdr3_aa: CASSSLGRTPYNEQFF

j_call: TRBJ2-7
d_call: TRBD1
clone_size: NA
v_call: TRBV7-9
cdr3_nt: TGTGCCAGCAGCTCAGGACAGGGGGCCGTCTACGAGCAGTACTTC
cdr3_aa: CASSSGQGAVYEQYF

j_call: TRBJ1-4
d_call: NA
clone_size: once
v_call: TRBV14
cdr3_nt: TGTGCCAGCAGCCAAGATTCAGTTTGGCATGAAAAACTGTTTTTT
cdr3_aa: CASSQDSVWHEKLFF

j_call: TRBJ2-7
d_call: NA
clone_size: NA
v_call: TRBV7-9
cdr3_nt: TGTGCCAGCAGCCCCCCTTTGGGGCCCCACTCCTACGAGCAGTACTTC
cdr3_aa: CASSPPLGPHSYEQYF

j_call: TRBJ1-1
d_call: NA
clone_size: NA
v_call: TRBV5-4
cdr3_nt: TGTGCCAGCAGCCAACTCCCGGTTCTCCGGGACACTGAAGCTTTCTTT
cdr3_aa: CASSQLPVLRDTEAFF

j_call: TRBJ2-7
d_call: TRBD2
clone_size: NA
v_call: TRBV9
cdr3_nt: TGTGCCAGCAGCGGGACTAGCTCCTACGAGCAGTACTTC
cdr3_aa: CASSGTSSYEQYF

j_call: TRBJ1-1
d_call: NA
clone_size: once
v_call: TRBV27
cdr3_nt: TGTGCCAGCTCACGGGCCACTGAAGCTTTCTTT
cdr3_aa: CASSRATEAFF

j_call: TRBJ2-3
d_call: NA
clone_size: NA
v_call: TRBV5-1
cdr3_nt: TGCGCCAGCAGCCCCGAAGGGGGGGAAAGCACAGATACGCAGTATTTT
cdr3_aa: CASSPEGGESTDTQYF

j_call: TRBJ1-1
d_call: NA
clone_size: NA
v_call: TRBV28
cdr3_nt: TGTGCCAGCAGTTTGGCAGGGAAAACTGAAGCTTTCTTT
cdr3_aa: CASSLAGKTEAFF

j_call: TRBJ1-4
d_call: NA
clone_size: NA
v_call: TRBV7-9
cdr3_nt: TGTGCCAGCAGCCCCCCCTCAAGAGAGAATGAAAAACTGTTTTTT
cdr3_aa: CASSPPSRENEKLFF

j_call: TRBJ2-1
d_call: NA
clone_size: NA
v_call: TRBV7-2
cdr3_nt: TGTGCCAGCAGCTTAGAGGCCCGCCGACTTGGCAGCTCCTACAATGAGCAGTTCTTC
cdr3_aa: CASSLEARRLGSSYNEQFF

j_call: TRBJ2-1
d_call: NA
clone_size: NA
v_call: TRBV11-2
cdr3_nt: TGTGCCAGCAGCTTCGACCCCTTTACTTACGCCGTATACAATGAGCAGTTCTTC
cdr3_aa: CASSFDPFTYAVYNEQFF

j_call: TRBJ2-1
d_call: TRBD2
clone_size: once
v_call: TRBV27
cdr3_nt: TGTGCCAGCAGTTTAGAAAGCGGGAGGGCCTTAAATGAGCAGTTCTTC
cdr3_aa: CASSLESGRALNEQFF

j_call: TRBJ2-7
d_call: NA
clone_size: NA
v_call: TRBV5-8
cdr3_nt: TGTGCCAGCAGCTTCTCGGACGCAACCTACGAGCAGTACTTC
cdr3_aa: CASSFSDATYEQYF

j_call: TRBJ1-5
d_call: TRBD1
clone_size: NA
v_call: TRBV28
cdr3_nt: TGTGCCAGCAGTCTGTACAGGGGGGCGAGCAATCAGCCCCAGCATTTT
cdr3_aa: CASSLYRGASNQPQHF

j_call: TRBJ1-6
d_call: NA
clone_size: NA
v_call: TRBV27
cdr3_nt: TGTGCCAGCAGTTGGGGTGCGGATTCACCCCTCCACTTT
cdr3_aa: CASSWGADSPLHF

j_call: TRBJ2-3
d_call: TRBD2
clone_size: NA
v_call: TRBV11-3
cdr3_nt: TGTGCCAGCAGCTCCGGGACTAGCGGAGGGGACACAGATACGCAGTATTTT
cdr3_aa: CASSSGTSGGDTDTQYF

j_call: TRBJ2-1
d_call: TRBD2
clone_size: NA
v_call: TRBV11-3
cdr3_nt: TGTGCCAGCAGCTCAACCTACGGGTTAGCGGGAGAATACAATGAGCAGTTCTTC
cdr3_aa: CASSSTYGLAGEYNEQFF

j_call: TRBJ2-7
d_call: NA
clone_size: NA
v_call: TRBV4-3
cdr3_nt: TGCGCCAGCAGCCAAGGAAGGATGGGTACCTACGAGCAGTACTTC
cdr3_aa: CASSQGRMGTYEQYF

j_call: TRBJ2-7
d_call: NA
clone_size: NA
v_call: TRBV18
cdr3_nt: TGTGCCAGCTCACCTTCCGACGGTGTCGCCTACGAGCAGTACTTC
cdr3_aa: CASSPSDGVAYEQYF